The entry that follows covers one T cell receptor beta chain sequence. The protocol was immunoSEQ multiplex PCR, while the TCRdb copy is restricted to in-frame clones and leaves out a portion. Among fewer than 20,000 clones, around 78% were seen once, and the ten largest hold about 1.9%. The time point here: cycle 4 day 1 (C4D1), after 6 weeks of nivolumab. All trial patients relapsed after autologous stem cell transplantation. Researchers report purifying CD4+ T cells from thawed PBMCs by magnetic negative selection. These data come from a study of PD-1 blockade in classical Hodgkin lymphoma. Study in general: Patients were treated with nivolumab at 3 mg/kg, and this was given intravenously every 2 weeks.

Germline values: CDR1 MNHNS, CDR2 SASEGT. The ends lost 8 bases at V and 10 bases at J; junction bases unmatched: 17. This CDR3 comprises 15 residues. The sequencing used CD4+ T cells from blood, collected before the fourth cycle of nivolumab. The sequence was collected from a human donor with classical Hodgkin lymphoma. The V gene is TRBV6-1, the J gene TRBJ2-3; 8 nucleotides match TRBD2. Here the CDR3 DNA reads TGTGCCAGCGAGATACTAGCGGCCCCAACTCGATCGCAGTATTTT. Translating it yields CASEILAAPTRSQYF.